Presented here are 27 T cell receptor beta chains from one specimen sequenced in a study of blood T cells in healthy people across ages. Then a second PCR, running about 6 to 12 cycles, was carried out with a sample-barcoded 5' primer and a J-beta primer mix. TCRdb reprocessed the 5' RACE reads via MiXCR and lists one record per CDR3 protein. The sample holds about 1.8 million distinct CDR3 sequences, less than 50% seen once. Sequenced: blood. These receptors came from a woman in her thirties or forties in good health.

The rearrangement links TRBV6-5 to TRBJ2-7; 7 nucleotides line up with TRBD1. The CDR3 length is 16 residues. The ends lost 5 bases at V and 7 bases at J; junction bases unmatched: 17. CDR1 and CDR2 (germline): MNHEY, SVGAGI. CDR3 sequence (DNA): TGTGCCAGCAGTCCCCGCACAGGACAGGTTCGCAATGAGCAGTACTTC. This codes for CASSPRTGQVRNEQYF.

The rearrangement uses TRBV5-1 and TRBJ1-1; the match to TRBD1 covers 7 bases. The germline CDR1 and CDR2 sequences are SGHRS and YFSETQ. With V trimmed by 4 bases and J by 8 bases, 2 bases remained unmatched. CDR3 length equals 11 residues. CDR3 DNA: TGCGCCAGCAGCCCGGGACAGGAAGCTTTCTTT. Translated: CASSPGQEAFF.

The chain links TRBV15 to TRBJ2-5, with D possibly being TRBD1 or TRBD2 (6 bases each). Germline loops: CDR1 LNHNV, CDR2 YYDKDF (reference sequence). This CDR3 region has 15 residues. V lost 3 bases, J lost 1 base, and 12 bases lay in between. This CDR3 is CATSSGGNTQETQYF. The CDR3 DNA reads TGTGCCACCAGCAGCGGGGGCAACACCCAAGAGACCCAGTACTTC. Full variable domain (outside the CDR3, taken from reference TRBV15 and TRBJ2-5): DAMVIQNPRYQVTQFGKPVTLSCSQTLNHNVMYWYQQKSSQAPKLLFHYYDKDFNNEADTPDNFQSRRPNTSFCFLDIRSPGLGDTAMYLCATSSGGNTQETQYFGPGTRLLVL.

This clonotype was seen more than once but under ten times. The chain links TRBV27 to TRBJ2-7; the D gene could be TRBD1 or TRBD2 (5 bases each). The V and J ends lost 1 base and 5 bases respectively, with 15 bases between them. The CDR3 runs 15 residues. Per germline, CDR1 MNHEY and CDR2 SMNVEV (reference sequence). CDR3 in amino acids: CASSLYSGTGHEQYF. CDR3 DNA sequence: TGTGCCAGCAGTTTATATTCAGGGACGGGTCACGAGCAGTACTTC.

The genes are TRBV5-1 and TRBJ2-2; D unresolved. The CDR3 runs to 15 residues. Germline CDR1 is SGHRS and CDR2 is YFSETQ. Trimming left V 6 bases short and J 0 bases short, with 12 bases between. The CDR3 protein is CASTSHPANTGELFF. CDR3 nucleotide sequence: TGCGCCAGCACTAGTCATCCCGCGAACACCGGGGAGCTGTTTTTT.

The chain joins TRBV6-2 or TRBV6-3 to TRBJ2-7; D unclear. The V and J ends lost 4 bases and 3 bases respectively, with 7 bases between them. The CDR3 loop spans 12 amino acids. Germline CDR1 MNHEY, CDR2 SVGEGT. CDR3 amino acids: CASSFIYYEQYF. The CDR3 DNA reads TGTGCCAGCAGTTTCATCTACTACGAGCAGTACTTC.

This chain links TRBV19 with TRBJ2-1; 10 bases are a match to TRBD2. In germline, CDR1 is LNHDA, CDR2 SQIVND (reference sequence). V lost 3 bases, J lost 0 bases, and 8 bases stayed unmatched. The CDR3 runs to 18 residues. The CDR3 reads CASSIGSGGPSSYNEQFF. CDR3 DNA sequence: TGTGCCAGTAGTATCGGTAGCGGGGGGCCGAGCTCCTACAATGAGCAGTTCTTC.

The chain employs TRBV19 and TRBJ2-4; 8 nucleotides match TRBD1. The germline V gene has CDR1 LNHDA and CDR2 SQIVND (reference sequence). This CDR3 is built from 15 residues. Trimming took 3 bases from V and 9 from J; bases not matched to a gene: 10. CDR3 in amino acids: CASSIRGRGLVIQYF. The CDR3, as DNA: TGTGCCAGTAGTATTAGGGGCAGGGGGCTCGTCATTCAGTACTTC. The complete variable domain, with remaining parts taken from reference TRBV19 and TRBJ2-4, reads DGGITQSPKYLFRKEGQNVTLSCEQNLNHDAMYWYRQDPGQGLRLIYYSQIVNDFQKGDIAEGYSVSREKKESFPLTVTSAQKNPTAFYLCASSIRGRGLVIQYFGAGTRLSVL.

This clonotype was found a few times. This may arise from a read error, as a much more abundant clone is one base away. The rearrangement uses TRBV27 and TRBJ2-7; 9 nucleotides agree with TRBD1. Germline loops: CDR1 MNHEY, CDR2 SMNVEV (reference sequence). The CDR3 sequence is 14 residues long. The J segment lost 3 bases and the V segment lost 6 bases, leaving 6 bases of the junction unmatched. The DNA for the CDR3 is TGTGCCAGCAGCCCCGGGACAGGGTACTACGAGCAGTACTTC. As protein: CASSPGTGYYEQYF.

V and J are TRBV6-1 and TRBJ1-1; D possibly corresponds to TRBD1 (5 bases). Trimming removed 11 bases at V and 1 base at J, with 17 bases between. The CDR3 runs 14 residues. Per germline, CDR1 MNHNS and CDR2 SASEGT. Here the CDR3 reads CAGDRGGWNTEAFF. The CDR3 DNA follows: TGTGCCGGGGACCGGGGCGGGTGGAACACTGAAGCTTTCTTT.

This rearrangement joins TRBV5-1 to TRBJ2-7; 10 nucleotides match TRBD2. The J call may be in error: the DNA end matches TRBJ2-5 better. This CDR3 spans 16 amino acids. Germline CDR1 is SGHRS and CDR2 is YFSETQ. In DNA, the CDR3 is TGCGCCAGCAGCTCGAGCGGGGGGGTGTCTGAAAAGACCCAGTACTTC. Amino acid sequence: CASSSSGGVSEKTQYF.

The rearrangement uses TRBV20-1 and TRBJ2-5; D is ambiguous. The CDR3 is made up of 14 amino acids. Per the germline V gene, CDR1 is DFQATT and CDR2 is SNEGSKA (reference sequence). V was clipped by 5 bases and J by 1 base, with 14 bases between them. The CDR3 DNA follows: TGCAGTGCTCCCACCCCAGGAATCCAAGAGACCCAGTACTTC. Residues: CSAPTPGIQETQYF.

This clonotype appeared a few times. The chain uses TRBV12-3 or TRBV12-4 and TRBJ2-1, with D possibly TRBD2 on 6 matching bases. The germline V and J ends were trimmed by 10 bases and 5 bases, with 30 bases remaining between them. The CDR3 has 18 amino acids. CDR3 protein: CAITREGFWQGTHNEQFF. CDR3 DNA: TGTGCCATCACGCGTGAGGGTTTTTGGCAAGGGACTCACAATGAGCAGTTCTTC.

The chain combines TRBV7-3 with TRBJ2-1; 8 nucleotides line up with TRBD2. V was clipped by 4 bases and J by 4 bases; unmatched bases: 9. CDR1 SGHTA and CDR2 FQGTGA come from the germline V gene. The CDR3 covers 16 residues. As DNA, the CDR3 is TGTGCCAGCAGCTCCGCCTCCGGGACTAGATACAATGAGCAGTTCTTC. Translation: CASSSASGTRYNEQFF.

The genes are TRBV7-2 and TRBJ2-5; D gene uncertain. Trimming shortened V by 3 bases and J by 7 bases, and 12 bases separated the two germline ends. The CDR3 sequence is 13 residues long. Germline-derived CDR1 and CDR2 are SGHTA and FQGNSA. CDR3 sequence: CASSLENYGTQYF. In DNA, the CDR3 is TGTGCCAGCAGCTTGGAAAACTATGGGACCCAGTACTTC.

This clonotype was found a few times. The chain links TRBV7-9 to TRBJ2-7; no clear D. The CDR3 has 12 residues. Trimming took off 2 bases at V and 5 bases at J, with 7 bases between the two ends. Germline-derived CDR1 and CDR2 are SEHNR and FQNEAQ (reference sequence). The CDR3, as DNA: TGTGCCAGCAGCTTAATAGGAAACGAGCAGTACTTC. This encodes CASSLIGNEQYF.

The rearrangement joins TRBV18 to TRBJ1-1, with 7 bases matching TRBD1. CDR1 is KGHSH, CDR2 LQKENI, per germline. J was trimmed by 1 base and V by 5 bases; bases with no gene match: 13. The CDR3 has 17 amino acids. The CDR3 coding sequence is TGTGCCAGCTCATCCCATCGACAGGGTCGGGGGAACACTGAAGCTTTCTTT. This translates into CASSSHRQGRGNTEAFF.

There are a few counts of this clonotype. The chain links TRBV28 to TRBJ2-5, with D possibly being TRBD1 or TRBD2 (5 bases each). CDR3 size: 15 residues. Germline lookup yields CDR1 MDHEN and CDR2 SYDVKM. V lost 4 bases to trimming and J lost 3 bases, with 15 bases between them. CDR3 region: CASSSRYRGEETQYF. In DNA, the CDR3 is TGTGCCAGCAGTTCCCGATATAGGGGAGAAGAGACCCAGTACTTC.

Comment on this clonotype: A much larger clone differs by one base, so this may be a read error. The chain combines TRBV7-2 with TRBJ1-1; D is uncertain. Trimming stripped 0 bases from V and 5 bases from J, with 4 bases between. There are 12 residues in the CDR3. CDR1 is SGHTA, CDR2 FQGNSA, per germline. The chain's CDR3 is CASSLAATEAFF. CDR3 DNA: TGTGCCAGCAGCTTAGCGGCGACTGAAGCTTTCTTT. The entire variable domain, with the rest obtained from reference TRBV7-2 and TRBJ1-1, is as follows: GAGVSQSPSNKVTEKGKDVELRCDPISGHTALYWYRQSLGQGLEFLIYFQGNSAPDKSGLPSDRFSAERTGGSVSTLTIQRTQQEDSAVYLCASSLAATEAFFGQGTRLTVV.

This chain uses TRBV29-1 with TRBJ1-2, with 10 bases that match TRBD1. This CDR3 region has 16 residues. CDR1 is SQVTM and CDR2 is ANQGSEA in the germline V gene. Germline trimming cut 1 base from V and 1 base from J; bases unmatched to any gene: 6. Here the CDR3 DNA reads TGCAGCGTTGAAGTCAGGTGGACAGGGGGTAACTATGGCTACACCTTC. This translates into CSVEVRWTGGNYGYTF. Together with reference TRBV29-1 and TRBJ1-2, the CDR3 gives the full variable domain: SAVISQKPSRDICQRGTSLTIQCQVDSQVTMMFWYRQQPGQSLTLIATANQGSEATYESGFVIDKFPISRPNLTFSTLTVSNMSPEDSSIYLCSVEVRWTGGNYGYTFGSGTRLTVV.

In its sample, this clonotype was seen a few times. The genes are TRBV20-1 and TRBJ2-5; D is unresolved. The CDR3 is 14 residues long. Looked up from germline, CDR1 is DFQATT and CDR2 is SNEGSKA (reference sequence). Trimming shortened V by 1 base and J by 5 bases, and 14 bases separated the two germline ends. CDR3 DNA: TGCAGTGCTAGAGTGGGTCCCCTAAGGGAGACCCAGTACTTC. Residues: CSARVGPLRETQYF.

This clonotype appeared many times. The chain combines TRBV29-1 with TRBJ2-1; 8 bases fit TRBD2. The J call may be mistaken, given a closer DNA end match to TRBJ2-7. The germline V gene encodes CDR1 SQVTM and CDR2 ANQGSEA. The CDR3 runs 14 residues. The CDR3 is CSVIGGASYNEQYF. Written as DNA, the CDR3 is TGCAGCGTTATCGGGGGGGCCTCCTACAATGAGCAGTACTTC.

The J gene is TRBJ2-5, the V gene TRBV5-1; D possibly matches TRBD1 or TRBD2 (5 bases each). The CDR3 runs to 13 residues. Trimming left V 7 bases short and J 5 bases short, with 15 bases between. CDR1 SGHRS and CDR2 YFSETQ come from the germline V gene. The CDR3 loop reads CASGLGGAETQYF. CDR3 in DNA: TGCGCCAGCGGCCTTGGGGGAGCGGAGACCCAGTACTTC.

The table lists this clonotype with a few counts. The chain recombines TRBV14 with TRBJ2-1; TRBD2 agrees at 9 bases. V gave up 0 bases and J gave up 12 bases; unmatched junction bases: 9. This CDR3 spans 15 amino acids. From germline, CDR1 is SGHDN and CDR2 FVKESK. In DNA form, the CDR3 reads TGTGCCAGCAGCCAAGATTTGCGGGGGGGACGAGGGCAGTTCTTC. Translating it yields CASSQDLRGGRGQFF.

The chain couples TRBV6-2 or TRBV6-3 to TRBJ2-7; perhaps TRBD1 as D (6 bases). Trimming left V 0 bases short and J 4 bases short, with 16 bases between. The CDR3 spans 16 residues. Germline assignment: CDR1 MNHEY and CDR2 SVGEGT. CDR3 in amino acids: CASSYSGTGTYYEQYF. CDR3 bases: TGTGCCAGCAGTTACTCCGGCACCGGGACATATTACGAGCAGTACTTC.

This clonotype appeared once. The chain joins TRBV7-8 to TRBJ2-1; D could derive from TRBD1 or TRBD2 (6 bases each). The CDR3 loop spans 15 amino acids. Germline CDR1 SGHVS, CDR2 FQNEAQ. V was cut by 8 bases and J by 6 bases, with 20 bases left in between. CDR3 region: CASGQMWGATNEQFF. The DNA of the CDR3 is TGTGCCAGCGGACAGATGTGGGGGGCCACCAATGAGCAGTTCTTC. The full variable domain, with the rest looked up from reference TRBV7-8 and TRBJ2-1, is GAGVSQSPRYKVAKRGQDVALRCDPISGHVSLFWYQQALGQGPEFLTYFQNEAQLDKSGLPSDRFFAERPEGSVSTLKIQRTQQEDSAVYLCASGQMWGATNEQFFGPGTRLTVL.

The J gene is TRBJ1-1, the V gene TRBV14; D is possibly TRBD1 (5 bases). Germline CDR1 and CDR2: SGHDN and FVKESK. This CDR3 has 16 residues. The germline V and J ends were trimmed by 4 bases and 4 bases, with 19 bases remaining between them. The CDR3 region is CASSPHRPVAGTEAFF. The CDR3 bases are TGTGCCAGCAGCCCCCACAGGCCAGTCGCGGGCACTGAAGCTTTCTTT.